This T cell receptor (beta chain) was captured by sequencing in a study of T cell responses to AZD1222 COVID-19 vaccine. Study results and caveats: It was only after the peak T cell response that any repertoires were sampled.

About this clone: The target antigen is unknown.

CDR1 and CDR2 from the germline V gene are SQVTM and ANQGSEA. The CDR3 consists of 12 residues. V was pared by 4 bases and J by 4 bases, with 9 bases between. TCRdb keeps only in-frame clones here, not all; method: immunoSEQ multiplex PCR. The profile shows 140,000 to 150,000 clones, around 90% of them singletons. The TCR originated in an adult who received the MenACWY meningococcal vaccine as a control. This chain joins TRBV29-1 and TRBJ2-3, with D uncertain. Source: peripheral blood, taken 28 days after the second dose of the MenACWY control vaccine. CDR3 nucleotides: TGCAGCGTTGGGCCCCCCCCAGATACGCAGTATTTT. Translated, it gives CSVGPPPDTQYF.